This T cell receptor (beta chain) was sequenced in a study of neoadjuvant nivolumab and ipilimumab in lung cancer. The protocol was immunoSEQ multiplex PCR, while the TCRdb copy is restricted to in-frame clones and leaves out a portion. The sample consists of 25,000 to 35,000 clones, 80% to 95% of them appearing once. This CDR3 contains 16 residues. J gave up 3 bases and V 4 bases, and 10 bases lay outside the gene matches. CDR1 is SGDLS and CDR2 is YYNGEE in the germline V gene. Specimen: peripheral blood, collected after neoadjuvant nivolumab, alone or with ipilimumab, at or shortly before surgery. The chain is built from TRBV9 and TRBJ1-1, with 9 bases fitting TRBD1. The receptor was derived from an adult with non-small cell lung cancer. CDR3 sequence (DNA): TGTGCCAGCAGCCCCCACGACAGGGGGGGGGACACTGAAGCTTTCTTT. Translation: CASSPHDRGGDTEAFF.